Below are 5 T cell receptor beta chains sequenced from a single sample in a study of blood T cell repertoires in COVID-19. Generated by immunoSEQ multiplex PCR, the TCRdb table keeps only in-frame clones and is missing some. The data show 250,000 or so clones, about four fifths seen once. The specimen was peripheral blood. The receptor source for this set is a woman between 40 and 50 years old who had recovered from COVID-19.

This chain uses TRBV24-1 with TRBJ2-5; TRBD2 might be the D (6 bases). Germline V gives CDR1 KGHDR, CDR2 SFDVKD. This CDR3 spans 15 amino acids. The V end lost 3 bases, the J end lost 3 bases, and 13 bases lay between the germline ends. The CDR3 DNA reads as TGTGCCACCAGTGATCCCCTCGGGGGTGAAGAGACCCAGTACTTC. Amino acids: CATSDPLGGEETQYF.

The V call is TRBV27, the J call TRBJ2-7; 7 bases align to TRBD1. V lost 6 bases, J lost 8 bases, and 16 bases stayed unmatched. The CDR3 has 15 residues. CDR1 and CDR2 (germline): MNHEY, SMNVEV (reference sequence). The CDR3 bases are TGTGCCAGCAGACGGACCGGGACAGTGCCCGAGAAGCAGTACTTC. It translates to CASRRTGTVPEKQYF.

The chain joins TRBV5-6 to TRBJ2-2, with D perhaps TRBD2 (5 bases). Germline CDR1 is SGHDT and CDR2 is YYEEEE. The V end was cut by 0 bases, the J end by 7 bases, with 7 bases between. This CDR3 has 13 amino acids. The CDR3 sequence: CASSLVEGGELFF. The CDR3 DNA follows: TGTGCCAGCAGCTTGGTTGAGGGCGGGGAGCTGTTTTTT.

The gene calls are TRBV6-6 and TRBJ2-1, with a possible D match to TRBD1 (5 bases). This CDR3 spans 14 amino acids. Per germline, CDR1 MNHNY and CDR2 SVGAGI (reference sequence). V was trimmed by 5 bases and J by 7 bases, leaving 15 bases between them. CDR3 nucleotides: TGTGCCAGCAGTCCTCTCGGAGCAGGGAATGAGCAGTTCTTC. Translated, it gives CASSPLGAGNEQFF.

The rearrangement joins TRBV30 to TRBJ2-3, with D perhaps TRBD1 (7 bases). V lost 0 bases and J 5 bases, leaving 12 bases between the germline ends. This CDR3 contains 14 residues. Germline V gives CDR1 GTSNPN, CDR2 SVGIG (reference sequence). CDR3 amino acids: CAWSVTRGVDTQYF. CDR3 nucleotides: TGTGCCTGGAGTGTAACCAGGGGGGTAGATACGCAGTATTTT.